This TCR beta chain was profiled in a study of blood T cell repertoires in COVID-19. For the study at large: Acute and convalescent COVID-19 specimens originated in the United States, Italy and Spain.

TCRdb keeps only in-frame clones here, not all; method: immunoSEQ multiplex PCR. The sample yields over 50,000 clones, over 80% seen once. The germline V and J ends were trimmed by 4 bases and 6 bases, with 5 bases remaining between them. Germline CDR1 is MNHEY and CDR2 is SVGEGT. The CDR3 extends over 11 amino acids. The receptor was isolated from a human donor in a cohort sampled during active COVID-19. The sample was peripheral blood. The chain links TRBV6-2 or TRBV6-3 to TRBJ2-3; no definite D call. CDR3 nucleotide sequence: TGTGCCAGCAGTTCGGTTGATACGCAGTATTTT. As protein: CASSSVDTQYF.